The present entry profiles one T cell receptor (beta chain) with its context. Profiling relied on immunoSEQ multiplex PCR, and the TCRdb table lists in-frame clones only, not all of them. The table has about 76,000 clones, around 85% seen once. CDR1 and CDR2 (germline): MNHNY, SVGAGI (reference sequence). Trimming stripped 5 bases from V and 4 bases from J, with 9 bases between. This CDR3 region has 12 residues. The data originate from a study of OX40 agonist ivuxolimab in advanced cancers. Across the study: Cohort: around 83% men, mean age roughly 60, aged about 20 to 90.

The study sampled blood at baseline, cycle 4 day 1, and cycle 7 day 1. The clonotype was recovered from an adult with an advanced solid tumor such as melanoma, head and neck, liver or kidney cancer. The gene calls are TRBV6-6 and TRBJ2-7; D gene ambiguous. Specimen: CD4+ or CD8+ T cells sorted from blood, collected in a trial of the OX40 agonist ivuxolimab. The CDR3 loop is CASSPVLYEQYF. As DNA, the CDR3 is TGTGCCAGCAGTCCGGTTCTGTACGAGCAGTACTTC.